This TCR beta chain originates from a study of T cell clusters in autoimmune cytopenias. Study as a whole: The median distinct TRB clonotype count was approximately 2,500 per sample, from a median around 50,000 reads. Points from the study as a whole: TRB repertoire shifts in secondary cytopenia and chronic lymphocytic leukemia mostly reflected lymphoma, not autoimmunity. Functional roles of the in silico T cell clusters still await experimental validation. Exclusive TRB clusters were about 2.8-fold more numerous in healthy donors than in active autoimmune hepatitis.

In regard to this clonotype: Its antigen is as yet unknown.

Each sample's input was approximately 270 ng genomic DNA, some 40,000 genome equivalents. The germline gives CDR1 SGHRS, CDR2 YFSETQ. There are 14 residues in the CDR3. One tube held mixed TRB-A and TRB-B primer pools for touch-down PCR. Using the multiplex PCR reads, TCRdb records one entry per CDR3 protein without DNA. This table lists some 7,000 distinct CDR3 sequences. This receptor was obtained from a human donor with an autoimmune cytopenia or autoimmune hepatitis (not recorded which). The chain combines TRBV5-1 with TRBJ1-1. What was sequenced was peripheral blood. CDR3 residues: CASSSKSMNTEAFF. The whole variable domain, filled in from reference TRBV5-1 and TRBJ1-1, reads KAGVTQTPRYLIKTRGQQVTLSCSPISGHRSVSWYQQTPGQGLQFLFEYFSETQRNKGNFPGRFSGRQFSNSRSEMNVSTLELGDSALYLCASSSKSMNTEAFFGQGTRLTVV.